A single sample is the source of the 2 T cell receptor beta chains below, sequenced in a study of radiotherapy plus CTLA-4 blockade in lung cancer. Libraries were prepared by immunoSEQ multiplex PCR; TCRdb keeps only in-frame clonotypes and omits some of them. The sample lists tens of thousands of clones; 77% were seen once. This material consisted of peripheral blood, taken from a patient treated with radiotherapy plus ipilimumab. These receptors were collected from a human donor with non-small cell lung cancer whose response to radiotherapy plus ipilimumab could not be evaluated.

The J gene is TRBJ1-1, the V gene TRBV19; D ambiguous. V gave up 4 bases and J gave up 6 bases, with 15 bases separating them. CDR3 length equals 14 residues. Germline CDR1 is LNHDA and CDR2 is SQIVND (reference sequence). The CDR3 sequence is CASSKKTLSPEAFF. In DNA form, the CDR3 reads TGTGCCAGTAGTAAAAAGACCCTTAGCCCTGAAGCTTTCTTT.

The genes are TRBV9 and TRBJ2-1, with TRBD2 identical over 9 bases. The CDR3 is 15 amino acids. Trimming at V came to 0 bases and at J to 2 bases, leaving 0 bases not matched to a gene. The germline V gene has CDR1 SGDLS and CDR2 YYNGEE. The CDR3 DNA follows: TGTGCCAGCAGCGTAGCTAGCGGGACCTACAATGAGCAGTTCTTC. Residues: CASSVASGTYNEQFF.